The present T cell receptor beta chain was sequenced within a study of T cells in tuberculosis. Looking at the study overall: This South African cohort compared adolescents with or without latent tuberculosis against adults with active tuberculosis.

The sample holds a few counts of this clone. Assay used: immunoSEQ multiplex PCR; TCRdb lists only in-frame clones, some missing. The sample carries 26,000 or so clones, 90% recorded once. With V trimmed by 5 bases and J by 5 bases, 14 bases remained unmatched. CDR3 length equals 16 residues. From germline, CDR1 is MDHEN and CDR2 SYDVKM. V gene TRBV28 combines with J gene TRBJ2-7, with 8 bases aligning to TRBD2. This clonotype was obtained from a donor aged 5 to 30 with latent tuberculosis or without tuberculosis infection. Sequencing input: PBMCs. The chain's CDR3 is CASSLPLGAGVDEQYF. In DNA form, the CDR3 reads TGTGCCAGCAGTCTCCCCCTTGGAGCGGGGGTCGACGAGCAGTACTTC.